This T cell receptor beta chain came from a study of neurological immune-mediated disorders. Time point here: technical triplicate 2. V lost 5 bases and J 3 bases, leaving 16 bases between the germline ends. CDR3 length: 15 residues. Germline CDR1 LNHNV, CDR2 YYDKDF (reference sequence). This clonotype was counted many times. Using its own MiXCR run on the 5' RACE reads, TCRdb lists one record per CDR3 protein. The data show under 65,000 distinct CDR3 sequences, around 24% seen once. The sequenced sample consisted of PBMCs. The sequence derives from a man between 60 and 75 years old with HTLV-1-associated myelopathy (HAM/TSP). The chain uses TRBV15 and TRBJ1-1, with D possibly being TRBD1 (6 bases). The CDR3 is CATSGGIGGDTEAFF. CDR3 DNA sequence: TGTGCCACCAGCGGAGGGATAGGGGGGGACACTGAAGCTTTCTTT.